This T cell receptor beta chain was documented in a study of cytomegalovirus exposure and HLA in healthy donors. The primer mix had 60 Vbeta and 13 Jbeta primers. Repertoires were generated with immunoSEQ multiplex PCR, while TCRdb's copy carries only in-frame clones and drops some. Among roughly 150,000 clones listed, approximately 80% were seen once. As regards this clone: Its antigen is unidentified. Other DNA sequences in this sample translate to the same CDR3.

Trimming at V came to 5 bases and at J to 9 bases, leaving 1 base not matched to a gene. This CDR3 is 13 amino acids long. From germline, CDR1 is SNHLY and CDR2 FYNNEI. Study-level points and caveats: In a later analysis, specific HLA alleles were associated with 15,000 to 20,000 TCR beta sequences at a 0.05 false discovery rate. There were some public TCRs occurring in many donors, but most TCR sequences were rare. Cytomegalovirus status was reportedly diagnosed by the classifier with high sensitivity and specificity.

The sequence came from a woman aged 45-65 years in good health and CMV-seropositive. The V and J genes are TRBV2 and TRBJ2-1; TRBD2 matches 13 bases. The sample comprised PBMCs. CDR3 in amino acids: CASSWTSGGEQFF. CDR3 in DNA: TGTGCCAGCAGTTGGACTAGCGGGGGTGAGCAGTTCTTC.